The rows below give T cell receptor beta chains drawn from one sample of a study of T-cell memory formation after mild COVID-19. TCRdb redid the calling of the 5' RACE reads with MiXCR, one entry per CDR3 protein. The sample has hundreds of thousands of distinct CDR3 sequences, 15% seen once. Source material: PBMCs or a T cell subset sorted from them (not recorded which). The source of these receptors is an adult woman who had mild COVID-19 (a few samples of this study predate the infection). Cell type and time point are not known. The CDR3 runs from the conserved cysteine through the conserved F or W. D genes are given only for firm matches. Size values are once, few and many counts, or a class for expanded clones, and some rows have none.

TRBV12-3/TRBV12-4	TRBJ2-1	-	-	TGTGCCAGCAGCTCCATCCCGGGAAGGGGGGGTGTTGAGCAGTTCTTC	CASSSIPGRGGVEQFF
TRBV4-1	TRBJ1-2	TRBD1	few	TGCGCCAGCAGCCATATTGGATCGGACAGGAATGGGGACTACACCTTC	CASSHIGSDRNGDYTF
TRBV5-1	TRBJ1-3	TRBD1	-	TGCGCCAGCAGCCCGACAGGGGTGCCCGGAAACACCATATATTTT	CASSPTGVPGNTIYF
TRBV20-1	TRBJ2-2	TRBD1	-	TGCAGTGCTAGAGTCAGGGGGCCGAACACCGGGGAGCTGTTTTTT	CSARVRGPNTGELFF
TRBV12-3/TRBV12-4	TRBJ2-6	TRBD2	-	TGTGCCAGCGGCGGGGGGGATGGGGCCAACGTCCTGACTTTC	CASGGGDGANVLTF
TRBV7-8	TRBJ2-4	-	-	TGTGCCAGCAGCTTAGAGCGGTCTAGCTATACTCAGTACTTC	CASSLERSSYTQYF
TRBV20-1	TRBJ1-1	-	few	TGCAGTGCTAGAGTGGGAGGGGAAACTGAAGCTTTCTTT	CSARVGGETEAFF
TRBV6-5	TRBJ1-4	-	-	TGTGCCAGCAGTCAAGACAGTTCCCCAACTAATGAAAAACTGTTTTTT	CASSQDSSPTNEKLFF
TRBV6-1	TRBJ2-7	-	-	TGTGCCAGCAGTGAGGGCAACTACGAGCAGTACTTC	CASSEGNYEQYF
TRBV20-1	TRBJ1-5	TRBD1	-	TGCAGTGCTAGACCCCGACAGGGAGACAATCAGCCCCAGCATTTT	CSARPRQGDNQPQHF
TRBV4-3	TRBJ2-3	-	-	TGCGCCAGCAGCCATGGGGTCCCGGGAGCGCCATTCGAGGGGTCGAGCGATACGCAGTATTTT	CASSHGVPGAPFEGSSDTQYF
TRBV4-1	TRBJ2-1	-	-	TGCGCCAGCAGCCAAGATCTGGCGAGTCCGCAGTTCTTC	CASSQDLASPQFF
TRBV12-3/TRBV12-4	TRBJ2-4	-	few	TGTGCCAGCAGTTCCCCTTTCACTCTAGGAAACATTCAGTACTTC	CASSSPFTLGNIQYF
TRBV25-1	TRBJ1-5	TRBD1	-	TGTGCCACCCCGGACAGGGACCCCAATCAGCCCCAGCATTTT	CATPDRDPNQPQHF